The next 13 T cell receptor beta chains were all read from a single sample in a study of cytomegalovirus exposure and HLA in healthy donors. PCR amplification relied on 60 Vbeta primers (plus 13 Jbeta primers). This table comes from immunoSEQ multiplex PCR, and its TCRdb copy is limited to in-frame clones, with some not included. The data contain about 31,000 clones, roughly 89% of them singletons. The sample taken for sequencing was PBMCs. The source is a boy aged 5-17 years in good health and CMV-seronegative.

This clone was picked up one time. Other DNA sequences in this specimen translate into the identical CDR3. This sequence joins TRBV9 and TRBJ2-2; the match to TRBD2 covers 10 bases. This CDR3 has 16 amino acids. The germline gives CDR1 SGDLS, CDR2 YYNGEE. V was pared by 4 bases and J by 3 bases, with 6 bases of the junction left unmatched. The CDR3 loop reads CASSYPSGGDTGELFF. CDR3 sequence (DNA): TGTGCCAGCAGCTATCCTAGCGGGGGAGACACCGGGGAGCTGTTTTTT.

This sequence joins TRBV2 and TRBJ2-4; D is unresolved. The CDR3 has 15 amino acids. V lost 2 bases to trimming and J lost 0 bases, with 8 bases between them. The germline gives CDR1 SNHLY, CDR2 FYNNEI. CDR3 region: CASSETQIAKNIQYF. The CDR3 coding sequence is TGTGCCAGCAGTGAAACACAGATAGCCAAAAACATTCAGTACTTC.

Worth noting for this clone: Mismatch with germline at one junction end may stem from a read error. V usage is TRBV18 and J usage is TRBJ2-7, with TRBD2 identical over 10 bases. The length of the CDR3 is 15 residues. The germline gives CDR1 KGHSH, CDR2 LQKENI. CDR3 coding DNA: TGTACCAGCTCACCAGGGGCCAGCGGGGGGGCAGAGCAGTACTTC. Its protein is CTSSPGASGGAEQYF.

The V and J genes are TRBV19 and TRBJ2-1, with D unresolved. From germline, CDR1 is LNHDA and CDR2 SQIVND (reference sequence). The length of the CDR3 is 13 residues. Trimming stripped 0 bases from V and 6 bases from J, with 6 bases between. For the CDR3, the DNA is TGTGCCAGTAGTATAGATCTACCCAATGAGCAGTTCTTC. Protein: CASSIDLPNEQFF.

The V call is TRBV5-1, the J call TRBJ1-4; 8 bases match TRBD1. Germline lookup yields CDR1 SGHRS and CDR2 YFSETQ. V trimming: 4 bases; J trimming: 3 bases; junction bases outside the gene matches: 5. The CDR3 is 15 residues long. The CDR3 DNA follows: TGCGCCAGCAGCGCGGACAGGGACGCTAATGAAAAACTGTTTTTT. It codes for CASSADRDANEKLFF.

The V gene is TRBV27, the J gene TRBJ1-1, with 7 bases aligning to TRBD1. After removal of 6 bases from V and 8 bases from J, the junction contained 6 bases not matched to a gene. CDR1 and CDR2 (germline): MNHEY, SMNVEV (reference sequence). This CDR3 contains 12 residues. CDR3 sequence reads: CASRLMTGEAFF. CDR3 coding DNA: TGTGCCAGCAGGTTAATGACAGGGGAAGCTTTCTTT.

The rearrangement uses TRBV27 and TRBJ2-7, with D perhaps matching TRBD1 (5 bases). The CDR3 is 15 amino acids. V gave up 3 bases and J gave up 3 bases, with 15 bases separating them. The germline CDR1 and CDR2 sequences are MNHEY and SMNVEV (reference sequence). CDR3 sequence reads: CASSFSRDENYEQYF. CDR3 nucleotides: TGTGCCAGCAGTTTTAGCAGGGATGAAAACTACGAGCAGTACTTC.

The gene calls are TRBV11-3 and TRBJ2-7, with 11 bases identical to TRBD1. The CDR3 covers 14 residues. With 5 bases clipped from V and 5 bases from J, the junction kept 5 bases outside the gene matches. Germline CDR1 and CDR2: SGHNT and YENEEA. This CDR3 reads CASSPDRGRDEQYF. As DNA, the CDR3 is TGTGCCAGCAGCCCGGACAGGGGGCGGGACGAGCAGTACTTC.

The chain carries TRBV5-1 and TRBJ1-6, with TRBD1 as a possible D gene (6 bases). This CDR3 is 16 amino acids long. Trimming pared 1 base from V and 4 bases from J, leaving 12 bases between. Germline V gene lookup returns CDR1 SGHRS and CDR2 YFSETQ. The CDR3 protein is CASSLSGAIYNSPLHF. In nucleotides, the CDR3 is TGCGCCAGCAGCTTGTCAGGGGCGATATATAATTCACCCCTCCACTTT. Filled out from reference TRBV5-1 and TRBJ1-6, the complete variable domain reads KAGVTQTPRYLIKTRGQQVTLSCSPISGHRSVSWYQQTPGQGLQFLFEYFSETQRNKGNFPGRFSGRQFSNSRSEMNVSTLELGDSALYLCASSLSGAIYNSPLHFGNGTRLTVT.

The chain uses TRBV21-1 and TRBJ1-2; the table names TRBD1, a call not compared with the DNA. TRBV21-1 is an annotated pseudogene. This CDR3 comprises 13 residues. Here the CDR3 reads CASAGTGVCGYTF. In DNA, the CDR3 is TGTGCCAGCGCCGGGACAGGGGTTTGTGGCTACACCTTC.

The chain employs TRBV10-2 and TRBJ2-5; TRBD2 might be the D (7 bases). The CDR3 totals 14 residues. CDR1 and CDR2 from the germline V gene are WSHSY and SAAADI. Trimming took off 3 bases at V and 5 bases at J, with 13 bases between the two ends. Here the CDR3 reads CASSDLWGGETQYF. The CDR3 DNA reads as TGCGCCAGCAGTGATTTGTGGGGGGGCGAGACCCAGTACTTC.

This chain joins TRBV18 and TRBJ1-4, with 9 positions matching TRBD1. Germline assignment: CDR1 KGHSH and CDR2 LQKENI. The CDR3 contains 15 residues. Trimming took 6 bases from V and 4 from J; bases not matched to a gene: 6. As DNA, the CDR3 is TGTGCCAGCTCTCAACAGGGGGCAGGTAATGAAAAACTGTTTTTT. This codes for CASSQQGAGNEKLFF.

The chain couples TRBV4-1 to TRBJ2-1, with D tentatively TRBD2 (6 bases). The germline CDR1 and CDR2 sequences are MGHRA and YSYEKL. The CDR3 contains 20 residues. V lost 1 base and J lost 0, with 22 bases in between. Written as DNA, the CDR3 is TGCGCCAGCAGCCAAGGGGAAGTGGATGGGACTCCGAGCTCCTACAATGAGCAGTTCTTC. This encodes CASSQGEVDGTPSSYNEQFF.